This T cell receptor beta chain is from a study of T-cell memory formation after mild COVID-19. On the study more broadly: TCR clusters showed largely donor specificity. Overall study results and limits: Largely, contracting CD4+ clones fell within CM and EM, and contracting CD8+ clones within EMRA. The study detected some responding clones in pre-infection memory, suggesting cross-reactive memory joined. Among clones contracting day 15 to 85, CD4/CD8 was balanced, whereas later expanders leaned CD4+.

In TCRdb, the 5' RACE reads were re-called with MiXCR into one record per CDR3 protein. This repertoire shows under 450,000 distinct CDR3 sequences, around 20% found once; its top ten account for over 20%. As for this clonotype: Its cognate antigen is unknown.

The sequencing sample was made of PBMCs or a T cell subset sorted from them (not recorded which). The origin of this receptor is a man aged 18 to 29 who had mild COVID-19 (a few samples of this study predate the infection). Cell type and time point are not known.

This CDR3 is CASSPTLRAEQYF. The CDR3 DNA reads as TGTGCCAGCAGTCCCACCCTCAGAGCAGAGCAGTACTTC. The chain carries TRBV12-3 or TRBV12-4 and TRBJ2-7; the D is unclear. This CDR3 is built from 13 residues. Trimming took 5 bases from V and 7 from J, leaving 15 bases between them.